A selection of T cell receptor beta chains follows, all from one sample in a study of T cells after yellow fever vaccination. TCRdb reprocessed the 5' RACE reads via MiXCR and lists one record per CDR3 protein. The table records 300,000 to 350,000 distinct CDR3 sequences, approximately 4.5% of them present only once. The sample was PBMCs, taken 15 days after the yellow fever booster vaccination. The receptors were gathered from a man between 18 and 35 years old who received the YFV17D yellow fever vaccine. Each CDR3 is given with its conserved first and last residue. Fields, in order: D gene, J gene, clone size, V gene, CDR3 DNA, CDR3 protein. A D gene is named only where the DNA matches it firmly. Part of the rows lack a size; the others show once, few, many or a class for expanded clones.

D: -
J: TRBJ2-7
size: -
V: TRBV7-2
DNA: TGTGCCAGCAGCTTCGGGCTAGGGCGCTCCTACGAGCAGTACTTC
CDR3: CASSFGLGRSYEQYF

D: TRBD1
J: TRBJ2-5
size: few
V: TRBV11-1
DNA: TGTGCCAGCAGCTTAACGACAGGGTTGGAGACCCAGTACTTC
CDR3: CASSLTTGLETQYF

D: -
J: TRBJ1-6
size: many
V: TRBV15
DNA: TGTGCCACCAGCAGAGCAGATGATTATTCACCCCTCCACTTT
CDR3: CATSRADDYSPLHF

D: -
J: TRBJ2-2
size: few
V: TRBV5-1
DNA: TGCGCCAGCAGCAAAACGTCCTCAAGCGGCTACACCGGGGAGCTGTTTTTT
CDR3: CASSKTSSSGYTGELFF

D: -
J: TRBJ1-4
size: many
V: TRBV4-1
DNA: TGCGCCAGCAGCCAACCCGCCGCAGACACAGGGCATCGGGCTGAAAAACTGTTTTTT
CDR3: CASSQPAADTGHRAEKLFF

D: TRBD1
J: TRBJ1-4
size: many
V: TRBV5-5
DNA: TGTGCCAGCAGCTTCGACAGGGGGGAAAAACTGTTTTTT
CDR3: CASSFDRGEKLFF

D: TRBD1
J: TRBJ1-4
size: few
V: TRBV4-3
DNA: TGCGCCAGCAGCCAAGAGGGACAGTTAGCAACTAATGAAAAACTGTTTTTT
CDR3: CASSQEGQLATNEKLFF

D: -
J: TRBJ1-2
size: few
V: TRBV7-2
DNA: TGTGCCAGCAGCTCCTGGGGCGGGGGCTATGGCTACACCTTC
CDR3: CASSSWGGGYGYTF

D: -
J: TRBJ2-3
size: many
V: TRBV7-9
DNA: TGTGCCAGCAGCTTGACGGGGGCGAGGTTGACAGATACGCAGTATTTT
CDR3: CASSLTGARLTDTQYF

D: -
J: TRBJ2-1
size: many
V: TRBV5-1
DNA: TGCGCCAGCAGCTTGGCACAGGGTTCTGGGGAGCAGTTCTTC
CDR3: CASSLAQGSGEQFF

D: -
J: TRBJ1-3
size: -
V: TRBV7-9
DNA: TGTGCCAGCAGCATGAATACTGGAAACACCATATATTTT
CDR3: CASSMNTGNTIYF

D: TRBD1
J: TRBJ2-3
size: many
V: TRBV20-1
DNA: TGCAGTGGAAAGACAGGGGGCACAGATACGCAGTATTTT
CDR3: CSGKTGGTDTQYF

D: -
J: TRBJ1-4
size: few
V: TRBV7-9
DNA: TGTGCCAGCACGCCGGGGGTGGGCCCCACTGAAAAACTGTTTTTT
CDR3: CASTPGVGPTEKLFF